This T cell receptor (beta chain) was profiled in a study of T cell repertoires in cytomegalovirus infection. The germline V and J ends were trimmed by 2 bases and 4 bases, with 7 bases remaining between them. The germline gives CDR1 WNHNN, CDR2 SYGVQD (reference sequence). The CDR3 covers 13 residues. Using its own MiXCR run on the reads, TCRdb lists one record per CDR3 protein. The sample contains about 70,000 distinct CDR3 sequences, 20% to 25% of which appear only once. Worth noting for this clonotype: Its antigen remains unidentified.

The gene calls are TRBV10-1 and TRBJ2-3, with D uncertain. The sample consisted of CD8+ T cells from cultured PBMCs, taken from culture after CMV antigen stimulation. This TCR came from a human donor in good health (CMV status not recorded). Some clones in this sample may be carry-over from other donors' samples. The CDR3 here is CASSEPHSDTQYF. The CDR3 nucleotides are TGCGCCAGCAGTGAGCCCCACTCAGATACGCAGTATTTT.